This section outlines one T cell receptor (beta chain) sequence together with its context. Its antigen is still unknown. Germline loops: CDR1 SGHKS, CDR2 YYEKEE (reference sequence). V shed 0 bases, J shed 3 bases, and the junction held 9 bases outside the gene matches. This CDR3 has 17 residues. The investigators sampled blood at baseline, at cycle 4 day 1, and at cycle 7 day 1. This entry comes from a study of OX40 agonist ivuxolimab in advanced cancers. Study summary: Two cutaneous melanoma patients and one hepatocellular carcinoma patient, three in all, had partial responses.

Study-level findings and limits: The antigens recognized by the expanded peripheral T cells, that is their antigen specificity, were not determined. CD8+ T cells were the subset that, on average, had more expanded clones than CD4+.

Assay used: immunoSEQ multiplex PCR; TCRdb lists only in-frame clones, some missing. Of roughly 69,000 clones listed, approximately 89% are singletons. V usage is TRBV5-5 and J usage is TRBJ2-5; TRBD2 matches 9 bases. Sequenced here: CD4+ or CD8+ T cells sorted from blood, sampled in a trial of the OX40 agonist ivuxolimab. The receptor's source is an adult with an advanced solid tumor such as melanoma, head and neck, liver or kidney cancer. CDR3 sequence (DNA): TGTGCCAGCAGCTTGGCCCGGGGAGTAGCGGGAGAAGAGACCCAGTACTTC. Residues: CASSLARGVAGEETQYF.